Each of the 29 T cell receptor beta chains below was sequenced from the same sample in a study of vaccination and CD4 T cells after COVID-19. These receptors lack a known antigen. Treatment noted: roughly 10-day PBMC culture with coronavirus spike peptide pools or control peptides (ViraFEST assay). An Oncomine TCR Beta short-read assay was used to sequence the DNA from cultured CD4+ T cells. Via MiXCR, TCRdb re-called the PCR reads, giving one row per CDR3 protein. Of over 15,000 distinct CDR3 sequences listed, about two fifths are singletons. This specimen was CD4+ T cells from blood, cultured in vitro, taken before SARS-CoV-2 vaccination. Receptor source: a human donor who had recovered from COVID-19.

This chain uses TRBV7-9 with TRBJ2-7; a weak D match, TRBD2 (5 bases). CDR3 size: 15 residues. Germline CDR1 reads SEHNR; CDR2 reads FQNEAQ (reference sequence). Trimming pared 1 base from V and 1 base from J, leaving 11 bases between. The CDR3 DNA reads TGTGCCAGCAGCTTAGATGGACTCTCATCCTACGAGCAGTACTTC. Amino acids: CASSLDGLSSYEQYF. Complete variable domain (other parts from reference TRBV7-9 and TRBJ2-7): DTGVSQNPRHKITKRGQNVTFRCDPISEHNRLYWYRQTLGQGPEFLTYFQNEAQLEKSRLLSDRFSAERPKGSFSTLEIQRTEQGDSAMYLCASSLDGLSSYEQYFGPGTRLTVT.

V usage is TRBV5-1 and J usage is TRBJ2-5; 10 bases fit TRBD1. The CDR3 contains 14 residues. The junction had 6 bases not matched to a gene; V was cut back by 7 bases and J by 3 bases. Germline V CDR1 and CDR2: SGHRS, YFSETQ. CDR3 loop: CASGRDRGKETQYF. The CDR3 DNA reads TGCGCCAGCGGCCGGGACAGGGGAAAAGAGACCCAGTACTTC.

The chain links TRBV7-9 to TRBJ2-2; 7 bases align to TRBD1. The CDR3 contains 15 residues. The V and J ends lost 3 bases and 1 base, in that order; junction bases with no gene match: 2. Looked up from germline, CDR1 is SEHNR and CDR2 is FQNEAQ (reference sequence). CDR3 residues: CASSFGDRNTGELFF. The CDR3 nucleotides are TGTGCCAGCAGCTTCGGGGACAGGAACACCGGGGAGCTGTTTTTT.

The V gene is TRBV30, the J gene TRBJ1-1, with 10 bases matching TRBD1. Germline CDR1 reads GTSNPN; CDR2 reads SVGIG (reference sequence). After removal of 2 bases from V and 3 bases from J, the junction contained 12 bases not matched to a gene. CDR3 length: 17 amino acids. CDR3 residues: CAWSTTGGSIGDTEAFF. CDR3 sequence (DNA): TGTGCCTGGAGTACGACAGGGGGCTCGATAGGGGACACTGAAGCTTTCTTT. The whole variable domain, filled in from reference TRBV30 and TRBJ1-1, reads SQTIHQWPATLVQPVGSPLSLECTVEGTSNPNLYWYRQAAGRGLQLLFYSVGIGQISSEVPQNLSASRPQDRQFILSSKKLLLSDSGFYLCAWSTTGGSIGDTEAFFGQGTRLTVV.

The CDR3 protein is CASSRSGRDLGEQYF. Here the CDR3 DNA reads TGTGCCAGCAGCCGTAGCGGGAGGGACCTTGGCGAGCAGTACTTC. J is TRBJ2-7 and V is TRBV6-1, with 11 bases that match TRBD2. The CDR3 loop spans 15 amino acids. From germline, CDR1 is MNHNS and CDR2 SASEGT. Losses at the gene ends were 6 bases for V and 6 bases for J; bases not matched to a gene: 10.

J is TRBJ1-1 and V is TRBV20-1; D possibly corresponds to TRBD1 (6 bases). Trimming took off 2 bases at V and 0 bases at J, with 16 bases between the two ends. This CDR3 has 16 amino acids. CDR1 is DFQATT and CDR2 is SNEGSKA in the germline V gene (reference sequence). This chain's CDR3 is CSARRYIGGVNTEAFF. The CDR3 DNA reads as TGCAGTGCTAGACGGTATATAGGGGGTGTGAACACTGAAGCTTTCTTT.

This clonotype has more than one count but fewer than ten. The chain joins TRBV7-2 to TRBJ2-7; the D gene is possibly TRBD2 (6 bases). This CDR3 region has 15 residues. Trimming pared 1 base from V and 6 bases from J, leaving 16 bases between. From germline, CDR1 is SGHTA and CDR2 FQGNSA. The CDR3 bases are TGTGCCAGCAGCTTAGTTTCCGGGAGTTCGAGCGAGCAGTACTTC. Protein sequence: CASSLVSGSSSEQYF.

J is TRBJ1-3 and V is TRBV20-1, with 10 bases identical to TRBD1. Trimming cost V 5 bases and J 7 bases; bases outside gene matches: 5. Germline loops: CDR1 DFQATT, CDR2 SNEGSKA (reference sequence). This CDR3 spans 13 amino acids. CDR3 nucleotide sequence: TGCAGTGCTGGGGACAGGGGTTCGAACACCATATATTTT. It specifies CSAGDRGSNTIYF.

The chain has TRBV7-8 and TRBJ2-1, with D tentatively TRBD1 or TRBD2 (7 bases each). V was trimmed by 0 bases and J by 7 bases, leaving 19 bases between them. The CDR3 length is 17 residues. Germline assignment: CDR1 SGHVS and CDR2 FQNEAQ. The CDR3 nucleotides are TGTGCCAGCAGCTTAGCAACCAGGGGGGGCCGACGGAATGAGCAGTTCTTC. Translated: CASSLATRGGRRNEQFF.

The table lists this clonotype with a few counts. The rearrangement uses TRBV27 and TRBJ1-6; D remains ambiguous. Germline V gives CDR1 MNHEY, CDR2 SMNVEV (reference sequence). The CDR3 is 14 residues long. V lost 0 bases and J lost 11, with 11 bases in between. The CDR3 region has the DNA TGTGCCAGCAGTTTATCACCGGCAGCGGCACCCCTCCACTTT. This translates into CASSLSPAAAPLHF.

This clonotype was picked up a small number of times. The V and J genes are TRBV28 and TRBJ2-3; D possibly corresponds to TRBD2 (5 bases). The CDR3 extends over 14 amino acids. Germline V gives CDR1 MDHEN, CDR2 SYDVKM. The V end lost 6 bases, the J end lost 0 bases, and 10 bases lay between the germline ends. In nucleotides, the CDR3 is TGTGCCAGCAGCCTCAGGACTAGCACAGATACGCAGTATTTT. Translated, it gives CASSLRTSTDTQYF. Full variable domain (rest looked up from reference TRBV28 and TRBJ2-3): DVKVTQSSRYLVKRTGEKVFLECVQDMDHENMFWYRQDPGLGLRLIYFSYDVKMKEKGDIPEGYSVSREKKERFSLILESASTNQTSMYLCASSLRTSTDTQYFGPGTRLTVL.

This chain connects TRBV7-2 to TRBJ2-1; D is unresolved. The CDR3 loop spans 14 amino acids. CDR1 and CDR2 (germline): SGHTA, FQGNSA. Trimming cost V 1 base and J 9 bases, with 13 bases left between them. In nucleotides, the CDR3 is TGTGCCAGCAGCTTAGGAAGGTCGATCGGTGAGCAGTTCTTC. Encoded protein: CASSLGRSIGEQFF. Complete variable domain (other parts from reference TRBV7-2 and TRBJ2-1): GAGVSQSPSNKVTEKGKDVELRCDPISGHTALYWYRQSLGQGLEFLIYFQGNSAPDKSGLPSDRFSAERTGGSVSTLTIQRTQQEDSAVYLCASSLGRSIGEQFFGPGTRLTVL.

This chain joins TRBV24-1 and TRBJ2-7; D gene unclear. The germline V gene encodes CDR1 KGHDR and CDR2 SFDVKD. V lost 3 bases, J lost 3 bases, and 11 bases lay in between. The CDR3 runs to 14 residues. The CDR3 sequence: CATSDDLGGYEQYF. The CDR3 nucleotides are TGTGCCACCAGTGATGACCTCGGTGGCTACGAGCAGTACTTC.

The rearrangement uses TRBV19 and TRBJ1-5; the match to TRBD1 covers 12 bases. The CDR3 spans 15 residues. Germline V gene data show CDR1 as LNHDA and CDR2 as SQIVND (reference sequence). V lost 8 bases, J lost 7 bases, and 9 bases stayed unmatched. DNA of the CDR3: TGTGCCAGTCGTCCCGGGACAGGGGGCAGGCAGCCCCAGCATTTT. Translation gives CASRPGTGGRQPQHF.

The genes are TRBV9 and TRBJ2-5, with D unresolved. Germline CDR1 SGDLS, CDR2 YYNGEE. V was trimmed by 2 bases and J by 7 bases, leaving 9 bases between them. The CDR3 runs to 12 residues. CDR3 nucleotide sequence: TGTGCCAGCAGCGTGAGTGGCGGGACCCAGTACTTC. Protein sequence: CASSVSGGTQYF.

V usage is TRBV6-1 and J usage is TRBJ1-5; D uncertain. V was shortened by 6 bases and J by 6 bases, with 15 bases between the two germline ends. Germline V gene sequence: CDR1 MNHNS, CDR2 SASEGT. This CDR3 comprises 14 residues. CDR3 sequence: CASRDLAGSQPQHF. The DNA for the CDR3 is TGTGCCAGCAGGGACTTAGCGGGAAGTCAGCCCCAGCATTTT.

The rearrangement links TRBV19 to TRBJ2-1; D might be TRBD2 (6 bases). Per germline, CDR1 LNHDA and CDR2 SQIVND (reference sequence). This CDR3 contains 14 residues. The ends were cut back, 7 bases at V and 6 bases at J, with 16 bases in the middle. CDR3 in amino acids: CASKEGPGPNEQFF. The CDR3, as DNA: TGTGCCAGTAAGGAGGGACCCGGCCCCAATGAGCAGTTCTTC.

This clonotype was observed a few times. CDR3 DNA: TGTGCCAGCAGCTTACGACAGGGAAAGAACACTGAAGCTTTCTTT. The encoded protein is CASSLRQGKNTEAFF. The chain employs TRBV7-9 and TRBJ1-1; 7 bases are shared with TRBD1. From germline, CDR1 is SEHNR and CDR2 FQNEAQ (reference sequence). Losses at the gene ends were 2 bases for V and 1 base for J; bases not matched to a gene: 4. The CDR3 extends over 15 amino acids.

The J gene is TRBJ2-5, the V gene TRBV24-1; D possibly corresponds to TRBD1 (6 bases). Germline V gene lookup returns CDR1 KGHDR and CDR2 SFDVKD. Trimming shortened V by 4 bases and J by 5 bases, and 10 bases separated the two germline ends. CDR3 length: 13 residues. DNA of the CDR3: TGTGCCACCAGTGAGCCGAGGGGGGAGACCCAGTACTTC. It yields the protein CATSEPRGETQYF.

This rearrangement joins TRBV19 to TRBJ1-5; no clear D gene. This CDR3 is 15 amino acids long. CDR1 LNHDA and CDR2 SQIVND come from the germline V gene (reference sequence). Trimming shortened V by 5 bases and J by 3 bases, and 14 bases separated the two germline ends. CDR3 DNA sequence: TGTGCCAGTAGTGAAGGGAGCCCCTACAATCAGCCCCAGCATTTT. It specifies CASSEGSPYNQPQHF.

This clonotype was observed a handful of times. The CDR3 loop is CASSYSGQGTSYEQYF. CDR3 in DNA: TGTGCCAGCAGTTACTCGGGACAGGGGACCTCCTACGAGCAGTACTTC. The rearrangement links TRBV6-5 to TRBJ2-7; 10 bases map to TRBD1. The CDR3 is 16 residues long. Trimming removed 0 bases from V and 0 bases from J; junction bases left unmatched: 2. CDR1 is MNHEY, CDR2 SVGAGI, per germline.

This clonotype occurred a few times. The genes are TRBV7-9 and TRBJ1-1; D unclear. Germline V gives CDR1 SEHNR, CDR2 FQNEAQ (reference sequence). V was cut by 4 bases and J by 5 bases, with 17 bases left in between. The CDR3 totals 15 residues. The CDR3 nucleotides read TGTGCCAGCAGCTCCACCAATTTGGGCGGGACTGAAGCTTTCTTT. It encodes CASSSTNLGGTEAFF. Supplemented by reference TRBV7-9 and TRBJ1-1, the full variable domain reads DTGVSQNPRHKITKRGQNVTFRCDPISEHNRLYWYRQTLGQGPEFLTYFQNEAQLEKSRLLSDRFSAERPKGSFSTLEIQRTEQGDSAMYLCASSSTNLGGTEAFFGQGTRLTVV.

This clonotype was observed a handful of times. V and J are TRBV7-2 and TRBJ2-1; TRBD2 aligns across 10 bases. Germline trimming cut 3 bases from V and 5 bases from J; bases unmatched to any gene: 4. The germline gives CDR1 SGHTA, CDR2 FQGNSA. The CDR3 extends over 15 amino acids. CDR3 protein: CASSLSLAGDNEQFF. CDR3 coding DNA: TGTGCCAGCAGCTTGAGTCTAGCGGGAGACAATGAGCAGTTCTTC.

This clonotype has just a few counts. The chain employs TRBV29-1 and TRBJ2-6, with 7 bases matching TRBD1. The CDR3 loop spans 14 amino acids. After removal of 7 bases from V and 2 bases from J, the junction contained 5 bases not matched to a gene. Germline CDR1 and CDR2: SQVTM and ANQGSEA. CDR3 in DNA: TGCAGCGCCTTAGGGGGCACTGGGGCCAACGTCCTGACTTTC. This gives the protein CSALGGTGANVLTF.

This clonotype has more than one count but fewer than ten. The V call is TRBV20-1, the J call TRBJ1-5; D gene uncertain. Trimming removed 1 base from V and 0 bases from J, with 10 bases in between. CDR1 DFQATT and CDR2 SNEGSKA come from the germline V gene (reference sequence). The CDR3 totals 15 residues. The CDR3 sequence is CSARGTLHSNQPQHF. The DNA of the CDR3 is TGCAGTGCTAGAGGGACCCTCCATAGCAATCAGCCCCAGCATTTT.

The chain couples TRBV29-1 to TRBJ1-1; no definite D call. CDR1 is SQVTM, CDR2 ANQGSEA, per germline. Between the trimmed V and J ends, which lost 7 bases and 1 base, there was a span of 19 bases. This CDR3 comprises 15 residues. The CDR3 protein is CSAGSATAQNTEAFF. CDR3 in DNA: TGCAGCGCCGGGAGCGCGACGGCCCAGAACACTGAAGCTTTCTTT.

V gene TRBV6-5 combines with J gene TRBJ2-3; no clear D gene. V was cut by 0 bases and J by 2 bases, with 21 bases left in between. The CDR3 is 19 amino acids. CDR1 is MNHEY and CDR2 is SVGAGI in the germline V gene. CDR3 protein: CASSYSNDPQRADTDTQYF. The DNA for the CDR3 is TGTGCCAGCAGTTACTCGAATGATCCCCAAAGGGCAGACACAGATACGCAGTATTTT.

The chain is built from TRBV2 and TRBJ2-7; D gene ambiguous. The V end was cut by 6 bases, the J end by 0 bases, with 6 bases between. The germline V gene has CDR1 SNHLY and CDR2 FYNNEI. The CDR3 extends over 12 amino acids. CDR3 bases: TGTGCCAGCAGCCAAAACTCCTACGAGCAGTACTTC. Translation gives CASSQNSYEQYF.

This clonotype was seen more than once but under ten times. The chain combines TRBV7-2 with TRBJ2-3; possible D gene TRBD1, 5 bases. The V end was cut by 6 bases, the J end by 6 bases, with 13 bases between. CDR1 SGHTA and CDR2 FQGNSA come from the germline V gene. The CDR3 loop spans 13 amino acids. CDR3 nucleotides: TGTGCCAGCAGTCGTATCCCAGGGGATACGCAGTATTTT. Translating gives CASSRIPGDTQYF.